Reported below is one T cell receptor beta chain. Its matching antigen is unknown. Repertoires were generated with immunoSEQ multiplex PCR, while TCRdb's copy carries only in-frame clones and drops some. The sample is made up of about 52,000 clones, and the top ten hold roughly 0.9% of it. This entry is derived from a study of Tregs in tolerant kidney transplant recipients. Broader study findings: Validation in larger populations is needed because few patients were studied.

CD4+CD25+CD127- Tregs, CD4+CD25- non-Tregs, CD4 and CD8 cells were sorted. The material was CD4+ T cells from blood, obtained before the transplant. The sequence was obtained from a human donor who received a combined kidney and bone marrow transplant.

The chain's CDR3 is CASSIGPQGAQYF. Incomplete CDR3 DNA: TGTGCCAGTAGTATAGGCCCACAGGGAGCG. The chain is built from TRBV19 and TRBJ2-3; weak D call: TRBD1 (6 bases). The read is 3 residues too short to cover the CDR3 end, so that end is filled in from the germline J gene. The germline V gene has CDR1 LNHDA and CDR2 SQIVND (reference sequence). The CDR3 consists of 13 residues.